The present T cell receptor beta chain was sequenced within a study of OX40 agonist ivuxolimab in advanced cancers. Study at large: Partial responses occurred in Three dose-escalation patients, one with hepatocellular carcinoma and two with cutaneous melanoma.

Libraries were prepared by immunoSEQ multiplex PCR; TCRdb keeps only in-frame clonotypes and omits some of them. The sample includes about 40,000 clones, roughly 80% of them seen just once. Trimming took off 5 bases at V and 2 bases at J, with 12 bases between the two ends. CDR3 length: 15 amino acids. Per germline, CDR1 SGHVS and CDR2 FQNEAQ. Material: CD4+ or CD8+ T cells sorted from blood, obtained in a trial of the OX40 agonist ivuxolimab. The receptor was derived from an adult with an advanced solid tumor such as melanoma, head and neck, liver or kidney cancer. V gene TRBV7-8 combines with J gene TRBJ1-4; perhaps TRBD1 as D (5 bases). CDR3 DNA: TGTGCCAGCAGCGGGACTGGGGCCACTAATGAAAAACTGTTTTTT. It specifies CASSGTGATNEKLFF.